This TCR beta chain was sequenced in a study of CD8+CD57+ T cells in acquired aplastic anemia. As for the study in general: When averaged, DNA from sorted CD4+ and CD8+ cells came to around 3.1 ug. Healthy donor CD4+ cell samples had a mean of about 10.8 million reads.

From germline, CDR1 is SGHTA and CDR2 FQGTGA. The CDR3 sequence is 14 residues long. Trimming stripped 1 base from V and 6 bases from J, with 13 bases between. Study-level results: Patients did not significantly differ from controls in CD8+ Simpson's diversity. Patients and controls had in common twenty-nine CD8+ CDR3 sequences.

Concerning this clonotype: Antigen unknown.

CDR3 and TCR beta VDJ profiling relied on genomic DNA as the template. MiXCR, applied by TCRdb to the reads, yields one record per CDR3 protein. The table shows a few hundred thousand distinct CDR3 sequences, with about two thirds occurring only once. Sequencing used sorted CD4+, CD8+, or CD8+CD57+ T cells (not recorded which) from PBMCs. This sequence originates from a human donor in good health, serving as a control. This rearrangement joins TRBV7-3 to TRBJ2-7, with D perhaps assigned TRBD1 or TRBD2 (5 bases each). CDR3 region: CASSLSQGRAEQYF. CDR3 nucleotide sequence: TGTGCCAGCAGCTTAAGCCAGGGACGAGCCGAGCAGTACTTC.